This T cell receptor beta chain came from a study of technical replicates of blood from several donors. The data were produced by immunoSEQ multiplex PCR, yet TCRdb's version contains in-frame clones alone and is incomplete. The sample yields 35,000 to 50,000 clones, about 96% seen once. Per the germline V gene, CDR1 is LGHNA and CDR2 is YNFKEQ. CDR3 length: 15 amino acids. With 0 bases clipped from V and 6 bases from J, the junction kept 5 bases outside the gene matches. The rearrangement links TRBV4-2 to TRBJ2-7; 10 bases fit TRBD2. The sample comprised T cells isolated from PBMCs. This sequence originates from a human donor in good health. The CDR3 loop reads CASSQEASGSGEQYF. The CDR3 nucleotides read TGTGCCAGCAGCCAAGAGGCTAGCGGGAGTGGCGAGCAGTACTTC.